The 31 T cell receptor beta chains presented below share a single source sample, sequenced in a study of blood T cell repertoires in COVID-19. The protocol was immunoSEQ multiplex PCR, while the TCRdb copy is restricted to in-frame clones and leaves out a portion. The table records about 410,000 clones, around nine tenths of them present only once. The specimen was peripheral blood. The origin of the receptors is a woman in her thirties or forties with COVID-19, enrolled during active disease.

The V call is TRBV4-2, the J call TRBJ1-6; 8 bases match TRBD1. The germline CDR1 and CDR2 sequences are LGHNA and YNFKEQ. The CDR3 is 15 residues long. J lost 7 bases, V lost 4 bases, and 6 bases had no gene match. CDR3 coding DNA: TGTGCCAGCAGCCCCCCAGGGGGCGCGAATTCACCCCTCCACTTT. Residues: CASSPPGGANSPLHF.

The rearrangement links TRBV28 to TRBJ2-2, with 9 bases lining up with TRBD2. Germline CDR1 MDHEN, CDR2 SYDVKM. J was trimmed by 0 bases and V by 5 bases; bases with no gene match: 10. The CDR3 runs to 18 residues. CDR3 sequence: CASSDLAGQFANTGELFF. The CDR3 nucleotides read TGTGCCAGCAGTGACCTAGCGGGGCAGTTCGCGAACACCGGGGAGCTGTTTTTT.

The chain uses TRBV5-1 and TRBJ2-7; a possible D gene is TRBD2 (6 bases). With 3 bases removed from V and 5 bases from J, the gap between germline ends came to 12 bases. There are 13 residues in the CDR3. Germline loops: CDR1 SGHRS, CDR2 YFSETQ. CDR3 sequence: CASSSGGVNEQYF. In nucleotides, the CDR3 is TGCGCCAGCAGCTCTGGAGGGGTTAACGAGCAGTACTTC.

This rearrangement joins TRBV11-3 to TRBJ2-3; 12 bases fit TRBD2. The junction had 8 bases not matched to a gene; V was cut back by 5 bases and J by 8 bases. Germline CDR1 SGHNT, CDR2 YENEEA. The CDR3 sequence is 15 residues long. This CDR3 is CASSKTSGGRGTQYF. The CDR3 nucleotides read TGTGCCAGCAGCAAAACTAGCGGGGGGAGGGGTACGCAGTATTTT.

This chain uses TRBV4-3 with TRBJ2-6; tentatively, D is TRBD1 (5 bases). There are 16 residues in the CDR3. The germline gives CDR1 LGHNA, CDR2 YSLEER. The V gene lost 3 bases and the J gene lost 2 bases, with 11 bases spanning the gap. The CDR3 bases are TGCGCCAGCAGCCATAACAGGCCCCCTGGGGCCAACGTCCTGACTTTC. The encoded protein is CASSHNRPPGANVLTF.

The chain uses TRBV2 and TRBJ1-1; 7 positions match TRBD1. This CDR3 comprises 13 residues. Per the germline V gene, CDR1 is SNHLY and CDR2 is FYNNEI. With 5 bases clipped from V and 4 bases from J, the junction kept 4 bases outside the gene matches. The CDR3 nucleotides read TGTGCCAGCAGTTTGGGACAGATCACTGAAGCTTTCTTT. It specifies CASSLGQITEAFF.

CDR3 bases: TGTGCCAGCAGCTTAAGTAGTCTCACCTACGAGCAGTACTTC. Translated, it gives CASSLSSLTYEQYF. The rearrangement links TRBV7-2 to TRBJ2-7; D unclear. CDR1 and CDR2 (germline): SGHTA, FQGNSA. V lost 2 bases, J lost 2 bases, and 10 bases lay in between. The CDR3 has 14 amino acids.

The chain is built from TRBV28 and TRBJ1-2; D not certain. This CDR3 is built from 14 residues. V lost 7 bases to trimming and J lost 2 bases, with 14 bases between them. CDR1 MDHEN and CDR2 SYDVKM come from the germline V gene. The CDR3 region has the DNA TGTGCCAGCACCCCCGGAGGGCTAAACTATGGCTACACCTTC. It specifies CASTPGGLNYGYTF.

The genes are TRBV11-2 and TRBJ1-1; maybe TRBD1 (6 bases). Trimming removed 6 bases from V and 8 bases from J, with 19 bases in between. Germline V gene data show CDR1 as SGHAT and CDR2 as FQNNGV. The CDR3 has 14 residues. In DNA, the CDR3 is TGTGCCAGCAGGGACAAAACAGGGCCCGTCGAAGCTTTCTTT. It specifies CASRDKTGPVEAFF.

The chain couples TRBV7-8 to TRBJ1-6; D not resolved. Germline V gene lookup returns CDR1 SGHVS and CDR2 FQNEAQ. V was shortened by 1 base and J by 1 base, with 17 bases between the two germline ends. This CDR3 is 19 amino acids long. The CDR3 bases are TGTGCCAGCAGCTTAGGGTCTCTACCAGGAGGGTCCTATAATTCACCCCTCCACTTT. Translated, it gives CASSLGSLPGGSYNSPLHF.

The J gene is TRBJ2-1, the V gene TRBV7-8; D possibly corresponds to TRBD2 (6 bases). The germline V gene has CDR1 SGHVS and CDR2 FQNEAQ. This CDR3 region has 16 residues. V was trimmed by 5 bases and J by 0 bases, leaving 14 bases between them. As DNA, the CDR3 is TGTGCCAGCAGCCCCCGGGACTCAAGCTCCTACAATGAGCAGTTCTTC. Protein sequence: CASSPRDSSSYNEQFF.

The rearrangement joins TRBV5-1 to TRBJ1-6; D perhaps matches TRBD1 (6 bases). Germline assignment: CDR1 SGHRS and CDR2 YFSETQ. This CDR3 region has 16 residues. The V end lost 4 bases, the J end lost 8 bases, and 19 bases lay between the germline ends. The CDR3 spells CASSPDPQGKDSPLHF. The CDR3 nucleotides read TGCGCCAGCAGCCCGGACCCTCAGGGGAAGGATTCACCCCTCCACTTT.

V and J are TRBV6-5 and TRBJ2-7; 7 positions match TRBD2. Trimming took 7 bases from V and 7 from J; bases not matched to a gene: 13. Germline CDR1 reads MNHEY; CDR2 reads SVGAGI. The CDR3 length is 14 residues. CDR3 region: CASTGGGRVREQYF. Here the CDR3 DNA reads TGTGCCAGCACGGGGGGAGGCAGGGTGAGAGAGCAGTACTTC.

CDR3 bases: TGTGCCTGGAGTCCAAGGACGGGAAGCTCTGGAAACACCATATATTTT. It specifies CAWSPRTGSSGNTIYF. The chain recombines TRBV30 with TRBJ1-3, with unresolved D. Germline-derived CDR1 and CDR2 are GTSNPN and SVGIG (reference sequence). V was trimmed by 2 bases and J by 0 bases, leaving 14 bases between them. CDR3 length: 16 amino acids.

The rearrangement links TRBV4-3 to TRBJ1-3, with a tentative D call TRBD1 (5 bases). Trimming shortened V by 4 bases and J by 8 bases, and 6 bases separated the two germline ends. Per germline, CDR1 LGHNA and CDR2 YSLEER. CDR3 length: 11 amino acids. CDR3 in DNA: TGCGCCAGCAGCCCAGGGTACACCATATATTTT. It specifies CASSPGYTIYF.

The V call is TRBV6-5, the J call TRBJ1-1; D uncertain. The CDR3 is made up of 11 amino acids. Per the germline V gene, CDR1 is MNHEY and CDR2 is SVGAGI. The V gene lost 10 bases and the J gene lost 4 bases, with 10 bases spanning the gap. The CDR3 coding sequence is TGTGCCATCCGCCCGGGCACTGAAGCTTTCTTT. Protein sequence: CAIRPGTEAFF.

The CDR3 here is CASSYSRAPGQFF. The CDR3 DNA is TGTGCCAGCAGTTACTCCCGAGCACCTGGGCAGTTCTTC. This chain joins TRBV6-5 and TRBJ2-1; D call uncertain. This CDR3 has 13 amino acids. The V end was cut by 0 bases, the J end by 12 bases, with 12 bases between. The V gene's germline CDR1 is MNHEY and CDR2 SVGAGI.

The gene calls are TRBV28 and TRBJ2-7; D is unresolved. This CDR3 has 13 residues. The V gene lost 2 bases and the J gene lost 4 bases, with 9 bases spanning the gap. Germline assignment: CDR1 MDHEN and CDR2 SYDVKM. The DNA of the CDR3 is TGTGCCAGCAGTTTACAACAGCAATACGAGCAGTACTTC. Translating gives CASSLQQQYEQYF.

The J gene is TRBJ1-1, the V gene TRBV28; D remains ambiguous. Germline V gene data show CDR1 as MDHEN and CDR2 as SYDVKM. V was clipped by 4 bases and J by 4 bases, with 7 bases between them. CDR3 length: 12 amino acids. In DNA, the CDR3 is TGTGCCAGCAGTTATAGTCCCACTGAAGCTTTCTTT. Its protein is CASSYSPTEAFF.

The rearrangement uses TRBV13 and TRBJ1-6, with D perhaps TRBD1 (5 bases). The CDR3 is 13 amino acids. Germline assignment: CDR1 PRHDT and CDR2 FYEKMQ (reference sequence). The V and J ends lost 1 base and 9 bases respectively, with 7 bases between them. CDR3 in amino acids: CASSLDGGSPLHF. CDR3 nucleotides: TGTGCCAGCAGCTTAGACGGGGGTTCACCCCTCCACTTT.

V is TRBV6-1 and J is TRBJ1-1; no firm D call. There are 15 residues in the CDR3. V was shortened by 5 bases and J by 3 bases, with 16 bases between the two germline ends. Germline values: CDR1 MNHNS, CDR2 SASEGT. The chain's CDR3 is CASSPQTLGDTEAFF. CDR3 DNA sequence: TGTGCCAGCAGTCCTCAGACACTCGGGGACACTGAAGCTTTCTTT.

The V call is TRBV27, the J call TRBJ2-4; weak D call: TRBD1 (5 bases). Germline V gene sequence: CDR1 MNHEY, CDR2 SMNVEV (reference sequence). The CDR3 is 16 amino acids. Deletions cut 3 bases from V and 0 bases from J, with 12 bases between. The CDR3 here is CASSFWGDLAKNIQYF. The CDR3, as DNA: TGTGCCAGCAGTTTCTGGGGCGATCTAGCCAAAAACATTCAGTACTTC.

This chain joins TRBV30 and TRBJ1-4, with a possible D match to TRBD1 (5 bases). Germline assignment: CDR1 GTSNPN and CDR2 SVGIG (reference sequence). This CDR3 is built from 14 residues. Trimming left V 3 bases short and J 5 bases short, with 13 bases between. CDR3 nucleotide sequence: TGTGCCTGGAGGCAGGGCCATTACAATGAAAAACTGTTTTTT. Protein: CAWRQGHYNEKLFF.

The CDR3 region has the DNA TGCGCCAGCAGCCTCCGGGACACCCCTAACTATGGCTACACCTTC. It is translated as CASSLRDTPNYGYTF. V and J are TRBV5-1 and TRBJ1-2; D possibly corresponds to TRBD1 (6 bases). The CDR3 is 15 amino acids. V shed 4 bases and J shed 0 bases, with 13 bases lying between them. In germline, CDR1 is SGHRS, CDR2 YFSETQ.

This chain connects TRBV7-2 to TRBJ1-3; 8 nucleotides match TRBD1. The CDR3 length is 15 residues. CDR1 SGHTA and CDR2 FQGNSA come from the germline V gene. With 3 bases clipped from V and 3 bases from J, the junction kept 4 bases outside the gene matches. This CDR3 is CASSFLGQGGNTIYF. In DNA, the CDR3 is TGTGCCAGCAGCTTCCTCGGACAGGGTGGAAACACCATATATTTT.

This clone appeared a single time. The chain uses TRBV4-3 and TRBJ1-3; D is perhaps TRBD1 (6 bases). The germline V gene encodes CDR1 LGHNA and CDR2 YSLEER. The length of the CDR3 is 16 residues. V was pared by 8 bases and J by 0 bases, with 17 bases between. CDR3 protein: CASGDRQEISGNTIYF. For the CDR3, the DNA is TGCGCCAGCGGCGATAGACAGGAGATCTCTGGAAACACCATATATTTT.

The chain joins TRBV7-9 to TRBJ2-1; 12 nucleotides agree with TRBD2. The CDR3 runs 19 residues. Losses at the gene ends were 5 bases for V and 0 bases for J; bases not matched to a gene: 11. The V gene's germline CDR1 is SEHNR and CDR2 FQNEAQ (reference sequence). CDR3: CASSPGLAGRLSSYNEQFF. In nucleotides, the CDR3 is TGTGCCAGCAGCCCGGGACTAGCGGGCCGCCTAAGCTCCTACAATGAGCAGTTCTTC.

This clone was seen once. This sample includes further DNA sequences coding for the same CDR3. This CDR3 is CASSPGAQETQYF. The CDR3 coding sequence is TGTGCCAGCTCACCAGGGGCGCAAGAGACCCAGTACTTC. V usage is TRBV18 and J usage is TRBJ2-5; D is possibly TRBD1 (5 bases). Germline values: CDR1 KGHSH, CDR2 LQKENI. The V and J ends lost 2 bases and 2 bases respectively, with 6 bases between them. There are 13 residues in the CDR3.

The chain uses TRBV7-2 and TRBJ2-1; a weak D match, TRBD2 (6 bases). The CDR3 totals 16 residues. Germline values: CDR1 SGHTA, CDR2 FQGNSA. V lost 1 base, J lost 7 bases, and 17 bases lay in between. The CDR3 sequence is CASSLVSVGGLNEQFF. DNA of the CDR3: TGTGCCAGCAGCTTAGTCTCGGTTGGAGGGCTAAATGAGCAGTTCTTC.

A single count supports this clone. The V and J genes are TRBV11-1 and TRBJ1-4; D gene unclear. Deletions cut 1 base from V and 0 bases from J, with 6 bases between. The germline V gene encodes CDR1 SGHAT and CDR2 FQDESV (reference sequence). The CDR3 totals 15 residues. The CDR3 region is CASSLGGATNEKLFF. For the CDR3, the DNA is TGTGCCAGCAGCTTAGGCGGGGCAACTAATGAAAAACTGTTTTTT.

In DNA, the CDR3 is TGTGCCAGTACAGGGTCAAGTCGGAATCAGCCCCAGCATTTT. This codes for CASTGSSRNQPQHF. This chain joins TRBV19 and TRBJ1-5; D may be TRBD1 (5 bases). This CDR3 spans 14 amino acids. The V end lost 7 bases, the J end lost 4 bases, and 14 bases lay between the germline ends. The germline V gene encodes CDR1 LNHDA and CDR2 SQIVND (reference sequence).